Presented here are 8 T cell receptor beta chains from one specimen sequenced in a study of shared clonotypes between healthy human individuals (TCRdb year 2020). The receptor library was made with the immunoSEQ multiplex PCR assay. In TCRdb, the immuneACCESS table is reduced to in-frame sequences with V and J assigned. These tables do not hold every clone; where another copy was compared, an unresolved V gene accounts for under half, and the others remain unexplained. The sample contains 2.3 million or so clones, 90% to 95% of them found a single time. Under 0.45% of the sample is held by the ten biggest clonotypes. Sequencing input: naive CD4+ T cells from PBMCs. Taken with the paper, the label for cell subset or site translates to: CD45RA+ positively selected. Source of these receptors: a man between 18 and 35 years old in good health. Some clones in this sample may be carry-over from other donors' samples.

The V gene is TRBV27, the J gene TRBJ2-1; D call uncertain. Germline assignment: CDR1 MNHEY and CDR2 SMNVEV (reference sequence). The ends were cut back, 3 bases at V and 11 bases at J, with 23 bases in the middle. This CDR3 has 16 residues. The CDR3 sequence is CASSLVGANHNHKQFF. CDR3 nucleotides: TGTGCCAGCAGTTTGGTTGGTGCGAACCACAATCACAAGCAGTTCTTC.

The V gene is TRBV11-2, the J gene TRBJ2-2; 7 nucleotides agree with TRBD2. Germline CDR1 SGHAT, CDR2 FQNNGV. The CDR3 is 18 residues long. V shed 0 bases, J shed 1 base, and the junction held 8 bases outside the gene matches. As DNA, the CDR3 is TGTGCCAGCAGCTTAGATCGTCGGCTAGCGGAGAACACCGGGGAGCTGTTTTTT. Amino acids: CASSLDRRLAENTGELFF.

For this clone: Other DNA variants within this sample encode the same CDR3. The chain carries TRBV28 and TRBJ2-5, with no clear D. This CDR3 is 11 amino acids long. With 7 bases removed from V and 4 bases from J, the gap between germline ends came to 7 bases. Germline V gene sequence: CDR1 MDHEN, CDR2 SYDVKM. The CDR3 DNA sequence: TGTGCCAGCACGGTGCGAGAGACCCAGTACTTC. Its protein product is CASTVRETQYF.

The chain carries TRBV30 and TRBJ2-1; 7 positions match TRBD1. V was pared by 1 base and J by 0 bases, with 6 bases of the junction left unmatched. Per the germline V gene, CDR1 is GTSNPN and CDR2 is SVGIG (reference sequence). The CDR3 runs 16 residues. CDR3 in amino acids: CAWSGLQGSSYNEQFF. DNA of the CDR3: TGTGCCTGGAGTGGACTACAGGGGAGCTCCTACAATGAGCAGTTCTTC.

This clone was found once. The chain has TRBV6-5 and TRBJ2-6; D is unresolved. Trimming stripped 2 bases from V and 4 bases from J, with 12 bases between. The CDR3 totals 16 residues. The germline gives CDR1 MNHEY, CDR2 SVGAGI. CDR3 nucleotides: TGTGCCAGCAGTTACGGCTGGCGTTCAGGGGCCAACGTCCTGACTTTC. Translation gives CASSYGWRSGANVLTF.

The CDR3 nucleotides are TGCGCCAGCAGCGTTACAGGGGTCACCGGGGAGCTGTTTTTT. It encodes CASSVTGVTGELFF. The gene calls are TRBV5-1 and TRBJ2-2; 7 nucleotides line up with TRBD1. The V gene's germline CDR1 is SGHRS and CDR2 YFSETQ. This CDR3 region has 14 residues. V lost 4 bases, J lost 4 bases, and 4 bases stayed unmatched.

On this clone: At the DNA level, this CDR3 is encoded by other sequences in the same sample as well. This chain uses TRBV9 with TRBJ2-3, with unresolved D. Trimming removed 0 bases from V and 6 bases from J, with 5 bases in between. Germline assignment: CDR1 SGDLS and CDR2 YYNGEE. CDR3 length equals 12 residues. The CDR3 DNA reads TGTGCCAGCAGCGTAGACCTGGATACGCAGTATTTT. Translating it yields CASSVDLDTQYF. The full variable domain, in which reference TRBV9 and TRBJ2-3 provide the parts outside the CDR3, is DSGVTQTPKHLITATGQRVTLRCSPRSGDLSVYWYQQSLDQGLQFLIQYYNGEERAKGNILERFSAQQFPDLHSELNLSSLELGDSALYFCASSVDLDTQYFGPGTRLTVL.

In its sample, this clone was seen once. Distinct nucleotide sequences in the sample also encode this CDR3. The genes are TRBV20-1 and TRBJ2-1, with TRBD2 as a possible D gene (5 bases). Germline V gene lookup returns CDR1 DFQATT and CDR2 SNEGSKA (reference sequence). With 4 bases removed from V and 4 bases from J, the gap between germline ends came to 5 bases. CDR3 size: 11 residues. The CDR3 DNA follows: TGCAGTGCTAAGCGGTACAATGAGCAGTTCTTC. Residues: CSAKRYNEQFF.